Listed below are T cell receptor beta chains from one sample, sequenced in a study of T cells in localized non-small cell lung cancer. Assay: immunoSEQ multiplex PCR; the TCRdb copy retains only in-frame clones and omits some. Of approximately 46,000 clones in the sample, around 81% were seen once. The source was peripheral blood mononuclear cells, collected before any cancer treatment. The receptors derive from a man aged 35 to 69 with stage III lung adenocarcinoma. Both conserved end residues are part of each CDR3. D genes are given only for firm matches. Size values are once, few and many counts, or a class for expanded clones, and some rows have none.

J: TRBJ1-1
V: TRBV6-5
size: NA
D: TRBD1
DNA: TGTGCCAGTAGCCGACGGACAGGGAACACTGAAGCTTTCTTT
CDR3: CASSRRTGNTEAFF

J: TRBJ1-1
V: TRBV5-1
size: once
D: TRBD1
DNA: TGCGCCAGCAGCCCCGGACAGGGACAAGACACTGAAGCTTTCTTT
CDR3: CASSPGQGQDTEAFF

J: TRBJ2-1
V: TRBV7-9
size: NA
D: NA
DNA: TGTGCCAGCAGCTTCGTAGGGGGGTACAATGAGCAGTTCTTC
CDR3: CASSFVGGYNEQFF

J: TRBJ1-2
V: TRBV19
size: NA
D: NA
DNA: TGTGCCAGTCGAACGGACCCTAGGGGTCCATATGGCTACACCTTC
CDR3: CASRTDPRGPYGYTF

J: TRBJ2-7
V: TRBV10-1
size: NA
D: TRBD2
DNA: TGCGCCAGCAGTTTATCCGGGACTAGACCCTACGAGCAGTACTTC
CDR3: CASSLSGTRPYEQYF

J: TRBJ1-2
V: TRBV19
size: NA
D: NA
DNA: TGTGCCAGTAACCAGGACAACTTCTATGGCTACACCTTC
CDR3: CASNQDNFYGYTF

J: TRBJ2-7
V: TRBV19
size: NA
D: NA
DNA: TGTGCCACCAAAGACCGGGAGAAAGCCTACGAGCAGTACTTC
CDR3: CATKDREKAYEQYF

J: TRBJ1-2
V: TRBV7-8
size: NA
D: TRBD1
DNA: TGTGCCGGCAGCTTACGTGACAGGGGGGAAACCTATGGCTACACCTTC
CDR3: CAGSLRDRGETYGYTF

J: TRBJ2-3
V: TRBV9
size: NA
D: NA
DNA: TGTGCCAGCAGCGTACTGAGCGCCGGCACAGATACGCAGTATTTT
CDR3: CASSVLSAGTDTQYF

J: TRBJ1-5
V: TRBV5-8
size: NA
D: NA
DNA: TGTGCCAGTCGAGACAGTGGGGGGCTGGGGAATCAGCCCCAGCATTTT
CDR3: CASRDSGGLGNQPQHF

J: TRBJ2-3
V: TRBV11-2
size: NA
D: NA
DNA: TGTGCCAGCAGCTTAACTACGGCAGATACGCAGTATTTT
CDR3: CASSLTTADTQYF

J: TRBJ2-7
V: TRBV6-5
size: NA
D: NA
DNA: TGTGCCAGCAGATCTAGAGGCGAGCAGTACTTC
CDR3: CASRSRGEQYF

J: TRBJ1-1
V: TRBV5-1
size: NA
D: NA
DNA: TGCGCCAGCAGCTCGATTGAGGGAAACACTGAAGCTTTCTTT
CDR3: CASSSIEGNTEAFF

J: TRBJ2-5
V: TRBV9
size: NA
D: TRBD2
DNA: TGTGCCAGCAGCGCCGCACCGACTAGCGGCCAAGAGACCCAGTACTTC
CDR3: CASSAAPTSGQETQYF

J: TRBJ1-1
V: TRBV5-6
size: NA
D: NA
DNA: TGTGCCAGCAGCTGGAGTTACACTGAAGCTTTCTTT
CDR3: CASSWSYTEAFF

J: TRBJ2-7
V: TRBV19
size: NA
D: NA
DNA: TGTGCCAGTAGTCGGGGCTTCAACGAGCAGTACTTC
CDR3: CASSRGFNEQYF

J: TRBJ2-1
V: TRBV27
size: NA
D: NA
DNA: TGTGCCAGCAGTTTAGGGGGGGCGTCCTACAATGAGCAGTTCTTC
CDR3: CASSLGGASYNEQFF

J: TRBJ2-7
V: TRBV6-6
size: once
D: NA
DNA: TGTGCCAGCAGTTCCGGTTACTACGAGCAGTACTTC
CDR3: CASSSGYYEQYF

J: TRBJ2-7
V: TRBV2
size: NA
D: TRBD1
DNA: TGTGCCAGCGAAACGGGGGACAGGCGCGTCTGGGGCTCCTACGAGCAGTACTTC
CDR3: CASETGDRRVWGSYEQYF

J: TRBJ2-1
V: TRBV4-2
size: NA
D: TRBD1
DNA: TGTGCCAGCAGCCATGATACAGGGGTTGAGCAGTTCTTC
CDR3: CASSHDTGVEQFF

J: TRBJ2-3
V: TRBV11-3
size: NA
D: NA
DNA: TGTGCCAGCAGCCCCCGGGACTTCCGCACAGATACGCAGTATTTT
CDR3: CASSPRDFRTDTQYF

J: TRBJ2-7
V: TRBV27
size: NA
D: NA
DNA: TGTGCCAGCAGTTTATCGATACGGGGCTACGAGCAGTACTTC
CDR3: CASSLSIRGYEQYF

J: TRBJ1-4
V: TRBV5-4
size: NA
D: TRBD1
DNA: TGTGCCACCTCTCTGGACAGGGATGAAAAACTGTTTTTT
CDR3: CATSLDRDEKLFF

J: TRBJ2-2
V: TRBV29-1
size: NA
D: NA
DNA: TGCAGCGTTGCGGGACGCGGCAGAACCGGGGAGCTGTTTTTT
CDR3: CSVAGRGRTGELFF

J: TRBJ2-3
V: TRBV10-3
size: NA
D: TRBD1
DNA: TGTGCCATCAGTGAGAGTCCTGGCGGGACAGGGGATTTTGGAGATACGCAGTATTTT
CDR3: CAISESPGGTGDFGDTQYF

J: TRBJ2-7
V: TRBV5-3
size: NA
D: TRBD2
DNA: TGTGCCAGCAGCCCTAGCGGGGGGCTCTACGAGCAGTACTTC
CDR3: CASSPSGGLYEQYF

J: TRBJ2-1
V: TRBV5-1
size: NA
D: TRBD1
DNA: TGCGCCAGCAGCTCAACAGGGGAATCCTACAATGAGCAGTTCTTC
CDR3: CASSSTGESYNEQFF

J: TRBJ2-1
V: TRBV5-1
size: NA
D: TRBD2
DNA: TGCGCCAGCAGCCCCCTTGGGGGGGTGTCCTACAATGAGCAGTTCTTC
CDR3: CASSPLGGVSYNEQFF